A selection of T cell receptor beta chains follows, all from one sample in a study of identifying expanded T cells in peripheral blood. Some clones are missing from TCRdb's copy, which holds only in-frame ones; the method was immunoSEQ multiplex PCR. The table has approximately 97,000 clones, 88% seen once; the top ten hold around an eighth. Specimen: blood. These receptors were taken from a person between 18 and 70 years old in good health. Both conserved end residues are part of each CDR3. A D gene is named only where the DNA matches it firmly. Clone size, where shown, is once, few, many, or a class for clones that have expanded.

CDR3aa,CDR3nt,d_gene,abundance,j_gene,v_gene
CASSSRTARSTDTQYF,TGTGCCAGCAGCTCGCGGACAGCCCGAAGCACAGATACGCAGTATTTT,NA,NA,TRBJ2-3,TRBV7-3
CASSERGTEETQYF,TGTGCCAGCAGTGAAAGGGGGACTGAAGAGACCCAGTACTTC,NA,NA,TRBJ2-5,TRBV25-1
CASSLNGQGIYEQYF,TGTGCCAGCAGCTTAAATGGACAGGGGATCTACGAGCAGTACTTC,TRBD1,NA,TRBJ2-7,TRBV7-9
CASSATGTGAYGYTF,TGTGCCAGTAGTGCAACCGGGACAGGGGCCTATGGCTACACCTTC,TRBD1,NA,TRBJ1-2,TRBV19
CASSSPPHREGAKQFF,TGTGCCAGCAGCAGCCCTCCTCACAGGGAAGGGGCGAAGCAGTTCTTC,NA,NA,TRBJ2-1,TRBV21-1
CASSVIQDLYNEQFF,TGCGCCAGCAGCGTTATACAGGACCTCTACAATGAGCAGTTCTTC,NA,NA,TRBJ2-1,TRBV5-1
CASRSEGATEQFF,TGTGCCAGCAGATCAGAGGGGGCCACTGAGCAGTTCTTC,TRBD1,NA,TRBJ2-1,TRBV7-3
CSVQPGLAEYNEQFF,TGCAGCGTTCAACCGGGACTAGCGGAGTACAATGAGCAGTTCTTC,TRBD2,few,TRBJ2-1,TRBV29-1
CASSLDPRTEAFF,TGTGCCAGCAGCTTAGATCCTAGGACTGAAGCTTTCTTT,NA,NA,TRBJ1-1,TRBV7-7
CASSLASGRAGKNTIYF,TGTGCCAGCAGCTTAGCGAGTGGGCGGGCAGGCAAAAACACCATATATTTT,NA,NA,TRBJ1-3,TRBV7-2
CASSATSRNTIYF,TGTGCCAGCAGCGCAACTTCACGAAACACCATATATTTT,NA,NA,TRBJ1-3,TRBV5-4
CASSDWDRADYGYTF,TGTGCCAGCAGTGACTGGGACAGGGCGGACTATGGCTACACCTTC,TRBD1,NA,TRBJ1-2,TRBV2
CAISGQGDVETQYF,TGTGCCATCAGTGGACAGGGCGATGTGGAGACCCAGTACTTC,TRBD1,NA,TRBJ2-5,TRBV10-3
CSARENYEQYF,TGCAGTGCTAGAGAAAACTACGAGCAGTACTTC,NA,once,TRBJ2-7,TRBV20-1
CASSLPGLDFSGANVLTF,TGTGCCAGCAGCCTCCCGGGACTAGACTTCTCTGGGGCCAACGTCCTGACTTTC,TRBD2,NA,TRBJ2-6,TRBV7-8
CASSLGPRTSGVDEQYF,TGTGCCAGCAGCTTAGGGCCACGGACTAGCGGGGTTGACGAGCAGTACTTC,TRBD2,NA,TRBJ2-7,TRBV11-2
CASSSRDRMNQPQHF,TGTGCCAGTAGCAGCCGGGACAGGATGAATCAGCCCCAGCATTTT,TRBD1,NA,TRBJ1-5,TRBV19
CASSSYPLEQYF,TGTGCCAGCAGCTCATATCCCCTAGAGCAGTACTTC,NA,NA,TRBJ2-7,TRBV7-2
CASNPTGDNEKLFF,TGTGCCAGCAACCCGACAGGGGATAATGAAAAACTGTTTTTT,TRBD1,NA,TRBJ1-4,TRBV2
CASSPLGAYEQYF,TGTGCCAGCTCACCCCTAGGGGCCTACGAGCAGTACTTC,NA,NA,TRBJ2-7,TRBV18
CASSLTNSGANVLTF,TGTGCCAGCAGCCTAACAAACTCTGGGGCCAACGTCCTGACTTTC,NA,NA,TRBJ2-6,TRBV7-6
CASGELENTEAFF,TGTGCCAGCGGGGAGTTGGAGAACACTGAAGCTTTCTTT,NA,once,TRBJ1-1,TRBV2
CASSWELAGGSSDTQYF,TGCGCCAGCAGCTGGGAACTAGCGGGAGGGTCGTCGGATACGCAGTATTTT,TRBD2,NA,TRBJ2-3,TRBV5-1
CASSPGGSGNTIYF,TGTGCCAGCAGTCCAGGGGGCTCTGGAAACACCATATATTTT,TRBD1,once,TRBJ1-3,TRBV6-6
CASSFASGSYNEQFF,TGCGCCAGCAGCTTTGCTAGCGGCTCCTACAATGAGCAGTTCTTC,TRBD2,NA,TRBJ2-1,TRBV5-1
CASSDSFQETQYF,TGCGCCAGCAGCGACAGCTTCCAAGAGACCCAGTACTTC,NA,NA,TRBJ2-5,TRBV10-1
CASRGQGTGANVLTF,TGTGCCAGCAGGGGACAGGGAACTGGGGCCAACGTCCTGACTTTC,TRBD1,NA,TRBJ2-6,TRBV28
CASSLLLNYGYTF,TGTGCCAGCAGTTTACTGCTAAACTATGGCTACACCTTC,NA,few,TRBJ1-2,TRBV28
CASSAGLALYEQYF,TGTGCCAGCAGTGCGGGACTAGCCCTCTACGAGCAGTACTTC,TRBD2,once,TRBJ2-7,TRBV2
CASSPLGTSGRALEQFF,TGTGCCAGCAGCCCCCTTGGGACTAGCGGGAGGGCCCTTGAGCAGTTCTTC,TRBD2,NA,TRBJ2-1,TRBV11-2
CASSSWGRETQYF,TGTGCCAGCAGCTCGTGGGGGAGAGAGACCCAGTACTTC,NA,NA,TRBJ2-5,TRBV5-6
CASSLVFTEKLFF,TGCGCCAGCAGCTTGGTCTTTACGGAAAAACTGTTTTTT,NA,NA,TRBJ1-4,TRBV5-1
CASSPPAGVYLGGTDTQYF,TGTGCCAGCAGCCCCCCAGCGGGGGTCTACTTGGGGGGCACAGATACGCAGTATTTT,TRBD2,NA,TRBJ2-3,TRBV5-4
CASSLSTGSSQPQHF,TGTGCCAGCAGTTTATCCACCGGCAGTAGTCAGCCCCAGCATTTT,NA,NA,TRBJ1-5,TRBV27
CASRQGGNQPQHF,TGTGCCAGCAGACAGGGTGGGAATCAGCCCCAGCATTTT,NA,NA,TRBJ1-5,TRBV6-6
CASRPRLAGGPSEQYF,TGTGCCAGCAGGCCAAGACTAGCGGGAGGGCCTAGCGAGCAGTACTTC,TRBD2,NA,TRBJ2-7,TRBV5-4
CASSLSPGPYNEQFF,TGTGCCAGCAGCTTATCCCCGGGCCCGTACAATGAGCAGTTCTTC,NA,NA,TRBJ2-1,TRBV7-3
CASSFLGVRSQETQYF,TGCGCCAGCAGCTTCCTCGGAGTTCGGAGTCAGGAGACCCAGTACTTC,NA,NA,TRBJ2-5,TRBV5-1